This is a list of T cell receptor beta chains from one sample in a study of T cells expressing NK-cell markers. TCRdb processed the 5' RACE reads again and assigns one entry to each CDR3 protein, with no DNA. This specimen shows some 440,000 distinct CDR3 sequences; the ten leading clones hold around 1.4%. The sample consisted of blood T cells: a sorted CD56 or NKG2C T cell subset, CD4+ or CD8+ T cells, or bulk PBMC T cells (not recorded which). The receptors come from a woman aged 45 to 65 in good health. Each CDR3 is given with its conserved first and last residue. The order of the fields is J gene, V gene, CDR3 protein.

j_call: TRBJ1-5
v_call: TRBV6-2/TRBV6-3
cdr3_aa: CASSGQTRSNQPQHF

j_call: TRBJ1-6
v_call: TRBV4-1
cdr3_aa: CASSRDWGSPLHF

j_call: TRBJ1-1
v_call: TRBV6-1
cdr3_aa: CASSPDGGHTEAFF

j_call: TRBJ2-5
v_call: TRBV6-5
cdr3_aa: CASSYPSGTGKLGETQYF

j_call: TRBJ1-2
v_call: TRBV27
cdr3_aa: CASGVERRDYGYTF

j_call: TRBJ2-2
v_call: TRBV28
cdr3_aa: CASSLFGTTTGELFF

j_call: TRBJ2-5
v_call: TRBV5-4
cdr3_aa: CASSSPVGGETQYF

j_call: TRBJ2-7
v_call: TRBV7-8
cdr3_aa: CASTPVGDEQYF

j_call: TRBJ1-1
v_call: TRBV25-1
cdr3_aa: CASSEGFPRVTQAFF

j_call: TRBJ2-4
v_call: TRBV11-2
cdr3_aa: CASRPSTGLKNIQYF

j_call: TRBJ2-5
v_call: TRBV11-3
cdr3_aa: CASSLGPLERETQYF

j_call: TRBJ2-3
v_call: TRBV10-3
cdr3_aa: CAINPGQSDTQYF

j_call: TRBJ2-1
v_call: TRBV11-2
cdr3_aa: CASSLEGLGTRDNEQFF

j_call: TRBJ2-7
v_call: TRBV3-1
cdr3_aa: CASSLGTEGYDEQYF

j_call: TRBJ1-2
v_call: TRBV7-8
cdr3_aa: CASSLAWGQGAVSYGYTF

j_call: TRBJ2-6
v_call: TRBV19
cdr3_aa: CASSHQGARLSGANVLTF

j_call: TRBJ2-7
v_call: TRBV20-1
cdr3_aa: CSARGGLTTSPYF

j_call: TRBJ2-5
v_call: TRBV10-1
cdr3_aa: CASSAGTPRIQTQYF

j_call: TRBJ2-5
v_call: TRBV5-1
cdr3_aa: CASSLNAAHETQYF

j_call: TRBJ2-5
v_call: TRBV3-1
cdr3_aa: CASRSGARGEETQYF

j_call: TRBJ2-7
v_call: TRBV6-2/TRBV6-3
cdr3_aa: CASTSSGQGAHEQYF

j_call: TRBJ2-3
v_call: TRBV15
cdr3_aa: CATNREGTADTQYF

j_call: TRBJ1-1
v_call: TRBV7-3
cdr3_aa: CASSRTGPENRAFF

j_call: TRBJ2-3
v_call: TRBV5-1
cdr3_aa: CASSPGLRRDTQYF

j_call: TRBJ1-1
v_call: TRBV25-1
cdr3_aa: CASRETGQNTEAFF

j_call: TRBJ1-1
v_call: TRBV5-1
cdr3_aa: CASSQGTGGFGTEAFF

j_call: TRBJ2-2
v_call: TRBV9
cdr3_aa: CASSVVASGELFF

j_call: TRBJ2-2
v_call: TRBV12-5
cdr3_aa: CASGRAGVNTGELFF

j_call: TRBJ2-1
v_call: TRBV5-1
cdr3_aa: CASPRDSQAHNEQFF

j_call: TRBJ2-3
v_call: TRBV12-3/TRBV12-4
cdr3_aa: CASRRTDTQYF

j_call: TRBJ2-3
v_call: TRBV24-1
cdr3_aa: CATSDRGQGVADTQYF

j_call: TRBJ2-2
v_call: TRBV12-3/TRBV12-4
cdr3_aa: CASSLSRGLINTGELFF

j_call: TRBJ2-5
v_call: TRBV9
cdr3_aa: CASSVGVAGIRETQYF

j_call: TRBJ2-1
v_call: TRBV21-1
cdr3_aa: CASSTLAGGGYNEQFF

j_call: TRBJ2-1
v_call: TRBV4-1
cdr3_aa: CASSQVGTPNNEQFF

j_call: TRBJ1-1
v_call: TRBV5-1
cdr3_aa: CASRQTGIWNTEAFF

j_call: TRBJ2-2
v_call: TRBV3-1
cdr3_aa: CASSQDRGGELFF

j_call: TRBJ2-5
v_call: TRBV5-1
cdr3_aa: CASSFLYQETQYF

j_call: TRBJ2-1
v_call: TRBV2
cdr3_aa: CASRRGGGMDNEQFF

j_call: TRBJ2-5
v_call: TRBV10-3
cdr3_aa: CAIRDGTGPYSTQYF

j_call: TRBJ1-1
v_call: TRBV25-1
cdr3_aa: CASNPAGGGNTEAFF

j_call: TRBJ2-1
v_call: TRBV11-2
cdr3_aa: CASSLGQLFYNEQFF

j_call: TRBJ1-1
v_call: TRBV12-3/TRBV12-4
cdr3_aa: CASRVRDKEEAFF

j_call: TRBJ1-5
v_call: TRBV6-5
cdr3_aa: CASSKGTANQPQHF

j_call: TRBJ1-5
v_call: TRBV21-1
cdr3_aa: CASSKGREGRGPQHF